The clone carrying this T cell receptor beta chain has only one observation. Authors' data handling: Scientists estimated how many nucleated cells there were by amplifying reference gene primers. Data came from immunoSEQ multiplex PCR; TCRdb stores just in-frame clones and leaves some out. V and J calls and clone size follow that table, whereas D and trimming were derived from the DNA. Of over 300,000 clones in the sample, 89% are singletons; the top ten hold around 1.2%. These data are taken from a study of blood T cell repertoires in COVID-19. This TCR derives from a middle-aged man with acute or convalescent COVID-19. Sequences were obtained from peripheral blood.

The chain's CDR3 is CASSAQWGQPQHF. The CDR3 nucleotides read TGTGCCAGTAGTGCCCAGTGGGGCCAGCCCCAGCATTTT. The chain recombines TRBV19 with TRBJ1-5; TRBD1 might be the D (5 bases). CDR3 length: 13 amino acids. V was clipped by 5 bases and J by 7 bases, with 12 bases between them. CDR1 LNHDA and CDR2 SQIVND come from the germline V gene (reference sequence).